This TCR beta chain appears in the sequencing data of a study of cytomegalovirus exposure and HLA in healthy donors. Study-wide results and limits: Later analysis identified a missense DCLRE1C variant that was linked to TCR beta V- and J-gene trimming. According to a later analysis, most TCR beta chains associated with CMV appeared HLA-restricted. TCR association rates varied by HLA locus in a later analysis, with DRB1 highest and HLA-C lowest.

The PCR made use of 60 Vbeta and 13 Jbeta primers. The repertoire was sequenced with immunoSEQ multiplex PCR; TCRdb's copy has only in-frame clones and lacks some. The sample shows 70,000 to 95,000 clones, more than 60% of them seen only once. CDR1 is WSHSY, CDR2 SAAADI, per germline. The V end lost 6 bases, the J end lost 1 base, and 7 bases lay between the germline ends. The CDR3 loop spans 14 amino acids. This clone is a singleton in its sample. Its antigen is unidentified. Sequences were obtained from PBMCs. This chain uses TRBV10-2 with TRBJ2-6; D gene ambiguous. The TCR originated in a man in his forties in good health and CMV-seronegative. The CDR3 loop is CASSLISGANVLTF. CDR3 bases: TGCGCCAGCAGCCTTATTTCTGGGGCCAACGTCCTGACTTTC.